This T cell receptor (beta chain) is from a study of OX40 agonist ivuxolimab in advanced cancers. Background for the entire study: Ivuxolimab was a fully human IgG2 agonistic monoclonal antibody targeting the costimulatory receptor OX40 (CD134). Among the roughly 52 dose-escalation patients, 19 had hepatocellular carcinoma, 15 or so melanoma, 9 renal cell carcinoma and 9 head and neck cancer. A male proportion of about 79% and a mean age of roughly 58 years, ranging from 23 to 79, were recorded for the dose-escalation cohort. Peripheral TCRbeta sequencing aimed to test whether ivuxolimab altered TCR sequence diversity and caused clonal T-cell expansion. Patients were allowed to have had prior anti-PD-1, anti-PD-L1 or anti-CTLA-4 therapy, and 40% to 45% of the dose-escalation patients had previously received checkpoint inhibitors. Intravenous ivuxolimab was administered to patients every 2 weeks at six dose levels: 0.01, 0.1, 0.3, 1.5, 3 and 10 mg/kg. The paper describes the monotherapy dose-escalation part (N of about 47 patients) of the phase I trial of ivuxolimab. Partial responses occurred in three dose-escalation patients: two with cutaneous melanoma and one with hepatocellular carcinoma.

CDR1 and CDR2, looked up from the germline V gene, are SGHDT and YYEEEE. A distance of 8 bases separates the germline ends of V and J, which lose 4 bases and 0 bases respectively. Including the terminal cysteine and phenylalanine, the CDR3 comprises 13 residues. Solely the CDR3 DNA is kept, with 39 bases framed from the first base. For sequencing of the TCRbeta CDR3 region, genomic DNA was extracted from the sorted cells. The immunoSEQ Assay was used to sequence the TCRbeta CDR3 regions. As stored in TCRdb, this immuneACCESS dataset retains in-frame rearrangements with V and J assigned. A fraction of the clones does not appear; measured against another copy, unresolved V genes explain less than half of the discrepancy, and the remainder lacks a known reason. This sample holds 44,000 or so clones; around 90% were observed only once. About 20% of the sample belongs to the ten largest clones. Worth noting for this clone: No antigen is known for it. No clone much larger than this one lies a single base away; base qualities are absent.

Patients with a history of autoimmune disease or receiving systemic immunosuppression were excluded from the trial. Peripheral blood for TCR sequencing was collected from all dose cohorts at baseline, on cycle 4 day 1, and on cycle 7 day 1. The samples were drawn from a first-in-human, open-label, multicenter phase I dose-escalation trial of ivuxolimab. Adults with locally advanced or metastatic melanoma, renal cell carcinoma, hepatocellular carcinoma or head and neck squamous cell carcinoma were enrolled in the trial. Before TCR sequencing, CD4+ T cells and CD8+ T cells were sorted from peripheral blood as separate populations. Beyond this particular receptor, the publication reports: Partial responders in the 0.1-3.0 mg/kg groups had among the lowest normalized peripheral clonal expansion, especially among CD8+ T cells. After ivuxolimab, expanded clones were on average more numerous among CD8+ T cells than among CD4+ T cells. The antigen specificity of the clonally expanded peripheral T cells was not determined. Low levels of normalized T-cell clonal expansion were also seen in some nonresponding patients. Clonal expansion of both CD4+ and CD8+ blood T cells was observed from baseline to week 6 at doses 0.1 to 3.0 mg/kg.

Sample: CD4+ or CD8+ T cells sorted from blood, taken in a trial of the OX40 agonist ivuxolimab. The chain is made from TRBV5-6 and TRBJ2-7; the D gene cannot be resolved reliably. This receptor was taken from an adult with an advanced solid tumor such as melanoma, head and neck, liver or kidney cancer. The DNA sequence reads TGTGCCAGCAGCAACGACAACTCCTACGAGCAGTACTTC. Translated, it gives CASSNDNSYEQYF.